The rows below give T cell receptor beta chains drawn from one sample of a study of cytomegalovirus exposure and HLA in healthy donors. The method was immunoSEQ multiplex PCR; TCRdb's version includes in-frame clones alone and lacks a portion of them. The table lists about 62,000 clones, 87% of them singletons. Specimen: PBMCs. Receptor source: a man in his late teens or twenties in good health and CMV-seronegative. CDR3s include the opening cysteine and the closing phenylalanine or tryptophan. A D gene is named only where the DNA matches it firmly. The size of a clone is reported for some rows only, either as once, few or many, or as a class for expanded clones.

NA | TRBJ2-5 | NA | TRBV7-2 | CASSYSGIQETQYF | TGTGCCAGCAGCTATTCGGGGATCCAAGAGACCCAGTACTTC
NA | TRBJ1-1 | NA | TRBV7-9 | CASSPRQVAEAFF | TGTGCCAGCAGCCCGAGACAGGTGGCTGAAGCTTTCTTT
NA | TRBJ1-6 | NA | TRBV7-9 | CASSLSSSYNSPLHF | TGTGCCAGCAGCTTATCTAGCTCCTATAATTCACCCCTCCACTTT
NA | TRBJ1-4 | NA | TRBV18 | CASSPEPTNEKLFF | TGTGCCAGCTCACCGGAGCCAACTAATGAAAAACTGTTTTTT
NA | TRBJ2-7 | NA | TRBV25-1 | CASSVGLINEQYF | TGTGCCAGCAGTGTGGGACTTATCAACGAGCAGTACTTC
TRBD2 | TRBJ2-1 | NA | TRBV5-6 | CASSWGGLANEQFF | TGTGCCAGCAGCTGGGGAGGACTAGCCAATGAGCAGTTCTTC
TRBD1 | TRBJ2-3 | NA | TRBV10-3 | CAIRGTGMGDTQYF | TGTGCCATCAGAGGGACAGGGATGGGGGATACGCAGTATTTT
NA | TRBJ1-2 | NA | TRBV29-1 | CSVRQVSLYGYTF | TGCAGCGTTCGACAGGTGTCCCTTTATGGCTACACCTTC
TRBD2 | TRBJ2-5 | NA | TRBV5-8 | CASSPRLAGRGETQYF | TGTGCCAGCAGCCCCAGACTAGCGGGGAGAGGGGAGACCCAGTACTTC
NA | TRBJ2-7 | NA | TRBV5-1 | CASSLRGAGNEQYF | TGCGCCAGCAGCTTGCGGGGGGCCGGGAACGAGCAGTACTTC
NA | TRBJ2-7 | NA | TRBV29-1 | CSVAPTNKPEQYF | TGCAGCGTTGCCCCGACTAACAAGCCCGAGCAGTACTTC
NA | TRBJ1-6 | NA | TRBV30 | CAWSVQHGINNSPLHF | TGTGCCTGGAGTGTACAACACGGGATTAATAATTCACCCCTCCACTTT
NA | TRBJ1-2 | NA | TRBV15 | CATSRAGGGYGYTF | TGTGCCACCAGCAGAGCTGGGGGGGGCTATGGCTACACCTTC
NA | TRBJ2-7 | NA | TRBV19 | CASSVRDSEQYF | TGTGCCAGTAGTGTCCGGGACTCCGAGCAGTACTTC
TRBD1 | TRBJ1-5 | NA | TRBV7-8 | CASSLAGTAYSNQPQHF | TGTGCCAGCAGCTTAGCCGGGACAGCTTATAGCAATCAGCCCCAGCATTTT
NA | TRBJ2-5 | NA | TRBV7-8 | CASSFDSKETQYF | TGTGCCAGCAGCTTTGACTCTAAGGAGACCCAGTACTTC
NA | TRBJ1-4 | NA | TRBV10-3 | CAISGKSGPTEKLFF | TGTGCCATCAGTGGGAAGTCAGGGCCAACTGAAAAACTGTTTTTT
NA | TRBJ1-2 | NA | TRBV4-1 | CASSQAQQASSNYGYTF | TGCGCCAGCAGCCAAGCGCAACAGGCCTCTTCCAACTATGGCTACACCTTC
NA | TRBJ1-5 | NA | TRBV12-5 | CASGYGDSLRDQPQHF | TGTGCTAGTGGTTACGGGGACTCCCTAAGGGATCAGCCCCAGCATTTT
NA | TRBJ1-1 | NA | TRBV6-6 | CASSYPSGGPYAFF | TGTGCCAGCAGTTACCCCTCGGGGGGGCCTTATGCTTTCTTT
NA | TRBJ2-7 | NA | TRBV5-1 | CASSRITGTYEQYF | TGCGCCAGCAGCCGTATAACAGGGACCTACGAGCAGTACTTC
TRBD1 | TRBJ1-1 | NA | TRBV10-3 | CAISTQGGSLPFTTEAFF | TGTGCCATCAGCACGCAGGGGGGCTCCCTGCCCTTTACCACTGAAGCTTTCTTT
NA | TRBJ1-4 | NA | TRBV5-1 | CASSSGGKGEKLFF | TGCGCCAGCAGCTCCGGGGGTAAAGGGGAAAAACTGTTTTTT
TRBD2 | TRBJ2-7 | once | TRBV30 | CAWSEAGGREQYF | TGTGCCTGGAGTGAGGCGGGGGGAAGAGAGCAGTACTTC
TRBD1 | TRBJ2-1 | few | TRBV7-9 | CASSPDRAYNEQFF | TGTGCCAGCAGCCCGGACAGGGCCTACAATGAGCAGTTCTTC
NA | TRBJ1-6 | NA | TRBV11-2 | CASSRGGGDNSPLHF | TGTGCCAGCAGCCGGGGGGGAGGCGATAATTCACCCCTCCACTTT
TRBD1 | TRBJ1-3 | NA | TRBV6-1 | CASSEAGTGGNTIYF | TGTGCCAGCAGTGAAGCCGGGACAGGAGGAAACACCATATATTTT
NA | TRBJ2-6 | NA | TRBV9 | CASSVGIGGGSGANVLTF | TGTGCCAGCAGCGTAGGAATCGGCGGAGGGTCTGGGGCCAACGTCCTGACTTTC
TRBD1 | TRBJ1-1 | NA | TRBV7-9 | CASSLAGTDTEAFF | TGTGCCAGCAGCTTAGCAGGGACAGACACTGAAGCTTTCTTT
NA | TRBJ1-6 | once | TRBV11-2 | CASSLETVSPLHF | TGTGCCAGCAGCTTAGAAACGGTTTCACCCCTCCACTTT
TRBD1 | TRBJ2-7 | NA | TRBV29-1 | CSVPGWTGNEQYF | TGCAGCGTACCCGGCTGGACAGGGAACGAGCAGTACTTC
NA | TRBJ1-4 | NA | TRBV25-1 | CASSESPSGEKLFF | TGTGCCAGCAGTGAATCCCCCAGTGGTGAAAAACTGTTTTTT
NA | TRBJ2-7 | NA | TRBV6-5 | CASSPGKYEQYF | TGTGCCAGCTCCCCAGGGAAGTACGAGCAGTACTTC
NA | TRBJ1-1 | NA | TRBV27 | CASSERGSTEAFF | TGTGCCAGCAGCGAAAGGGGTTCCACTGAAGCTTTCTTT
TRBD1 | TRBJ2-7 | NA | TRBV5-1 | CASSLTGQPYEQYF | TGCGCCAGCAGCTTAACGGGACAGCCCTACGAGCAGTACTTC
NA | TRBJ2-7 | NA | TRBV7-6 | CASSFSLGGNEQYF | TGTGCCAGCAGCTTTTCCCTTGGCGGCAACGAGCAGTACTTC
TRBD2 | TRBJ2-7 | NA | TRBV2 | CATRAGVRAYEQYF | TGTGCCACCAGGGCGGGGGTTCGAGCCTACGAGCAGTACTTC